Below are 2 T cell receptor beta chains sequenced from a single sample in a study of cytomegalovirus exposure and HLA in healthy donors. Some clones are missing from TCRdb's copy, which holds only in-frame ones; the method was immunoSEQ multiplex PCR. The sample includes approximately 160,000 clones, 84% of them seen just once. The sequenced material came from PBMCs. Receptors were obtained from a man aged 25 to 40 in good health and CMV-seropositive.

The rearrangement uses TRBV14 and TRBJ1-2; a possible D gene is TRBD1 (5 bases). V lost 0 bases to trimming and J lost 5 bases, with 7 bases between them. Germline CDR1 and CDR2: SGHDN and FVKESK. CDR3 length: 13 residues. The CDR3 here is CASSQDGGYGYTF. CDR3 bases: TGTGCCAGCAGCCAAGATGGGGGGTATGGCTACACCTTC.

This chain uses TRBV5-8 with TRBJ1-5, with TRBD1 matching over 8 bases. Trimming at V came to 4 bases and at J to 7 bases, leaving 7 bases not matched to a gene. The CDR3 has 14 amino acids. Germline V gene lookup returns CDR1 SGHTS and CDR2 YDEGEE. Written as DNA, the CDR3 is TGTGCCAGCAGCCCCCGGACAGGGCGACAGCCCCAGCATTTT. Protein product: CASSPRTGRQPQHF. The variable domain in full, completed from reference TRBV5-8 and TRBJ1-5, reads EAGVTQSPTHLIKTRGQQATLRCSPISGHTSVYWYQQALGLGLQFLLWYDEGEERNRGNFPPRFSGRQFPNYSSELNVNALELEDSALYLCASSPRTGRQPQHFGDGTRLSIL.